The entry below describes one T cell receptor beta chain. CDR1 is GTSNPN, CDR2 SVGIG, per germline (reference sequence). The ends were cut back, 1 base at V and 0 bases at J, with 6 bases in the middle. There are 13 residues in the CDR3. TCRdb's copy holds only in-frame clones and misses some; the assay was immunoSEQ multiplex PCR. The repertoire holds about 220,000 clones, more than 75% seen once, with 2.9% in the top ten. The sample comes from a study of blood T cell repertoires in COVID-19. Material for sequencing was peripheral blood. The sequence came from a man aged 50 or older who had recovered from COVID-19. The chain has TRBV30 and TRBJ1-1; possibly TRBD1 for D (5 bases). The CDR3 region has the DNA TGTGCCTGGAGTGGACAGTTGAACACTGAAGCTTTCTTT. It encodes CAWSGQLNTEAFF.